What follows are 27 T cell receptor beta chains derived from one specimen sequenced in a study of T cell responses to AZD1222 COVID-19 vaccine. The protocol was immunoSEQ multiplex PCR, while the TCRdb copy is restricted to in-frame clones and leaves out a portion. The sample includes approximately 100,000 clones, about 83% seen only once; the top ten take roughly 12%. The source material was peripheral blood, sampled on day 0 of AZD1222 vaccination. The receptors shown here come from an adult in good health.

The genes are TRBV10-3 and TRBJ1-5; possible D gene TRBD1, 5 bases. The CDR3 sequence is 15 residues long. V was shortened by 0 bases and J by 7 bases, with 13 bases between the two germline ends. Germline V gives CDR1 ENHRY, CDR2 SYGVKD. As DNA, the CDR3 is TGTGCCATCAGTGAGTCATTGGGGGAGAGGCAGCCCCAGCATTTT. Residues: CAISESLGERQPQHF.

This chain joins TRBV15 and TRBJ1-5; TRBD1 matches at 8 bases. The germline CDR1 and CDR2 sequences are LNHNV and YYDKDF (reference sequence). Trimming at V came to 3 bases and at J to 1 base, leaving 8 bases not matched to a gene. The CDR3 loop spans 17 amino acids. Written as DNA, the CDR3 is TGTGCCACCAGCAGCTTTGACAGGGGCGTAAGCAATCAGCCCCAGCATTTT. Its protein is CATSSFDRGVSNQPQHF. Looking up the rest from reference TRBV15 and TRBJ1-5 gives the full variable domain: DAMVIQNPRYQVTQFGKPVTLSCSQTLNHNVMYWYQQKSSQAPKLLFHYYDKDFNNEADTPDNFQSRRPNTSFCFLDIRSPGLGDTAMYLCATSSFDRGVSNQPQHFGDGTRLSIL.

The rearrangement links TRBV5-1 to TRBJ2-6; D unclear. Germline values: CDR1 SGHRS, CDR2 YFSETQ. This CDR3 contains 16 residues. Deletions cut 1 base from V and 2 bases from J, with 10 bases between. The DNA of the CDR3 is TGCGCCAGCAGCTTGTGGGTACTCGCTGGGGCCAACGTCCTGACTTTC. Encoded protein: CASSLWVLAGANVLTF. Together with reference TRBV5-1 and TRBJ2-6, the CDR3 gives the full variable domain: KAGVTQTPRYLIKTRGQQVTLSCSPISGHRSVSWYQQTPGQGLQFLFEYFSETQRNKGNFPGRFSGRQFSNSRSEMNVSTLELGDSALYLCASSLWVLAGANVLTFGAGSRLTVL.

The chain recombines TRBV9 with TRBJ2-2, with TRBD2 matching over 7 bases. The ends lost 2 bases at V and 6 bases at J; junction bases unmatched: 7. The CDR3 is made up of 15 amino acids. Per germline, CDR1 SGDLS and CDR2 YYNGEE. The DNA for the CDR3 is TGTGCCAGCAGCGTCGAGGGAGGGCGTTCCGGGGAGCTGTTTTTT. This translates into CASSVEGGRSGELFF.

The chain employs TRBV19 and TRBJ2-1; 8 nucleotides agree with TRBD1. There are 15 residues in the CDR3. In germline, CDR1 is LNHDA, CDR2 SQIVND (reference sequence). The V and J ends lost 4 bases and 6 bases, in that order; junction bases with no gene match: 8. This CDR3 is CASSTYRGSGNEQFF. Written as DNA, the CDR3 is TGTGCCAGTAGTACCTACAGGGGGTCGGGCAATGAGCAGTTCTTC.

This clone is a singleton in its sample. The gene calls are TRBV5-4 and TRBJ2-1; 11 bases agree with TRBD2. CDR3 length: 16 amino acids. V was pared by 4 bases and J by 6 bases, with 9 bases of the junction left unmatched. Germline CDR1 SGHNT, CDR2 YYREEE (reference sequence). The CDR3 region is CASSLDPGTSGNEQFF. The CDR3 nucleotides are TGTGCCAGCAGCCTGGACCCCGGGACTAGCGGCAATGAGCAGTTCTTC.

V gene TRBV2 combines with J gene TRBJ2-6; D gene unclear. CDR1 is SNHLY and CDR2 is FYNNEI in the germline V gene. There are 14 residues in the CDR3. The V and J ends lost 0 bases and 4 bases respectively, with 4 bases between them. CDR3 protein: CASSEARGANVLTF. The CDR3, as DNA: TGTGCCAGCAGTGAAGCGAGAGGGGCCAACGTCCTGACTTTC.

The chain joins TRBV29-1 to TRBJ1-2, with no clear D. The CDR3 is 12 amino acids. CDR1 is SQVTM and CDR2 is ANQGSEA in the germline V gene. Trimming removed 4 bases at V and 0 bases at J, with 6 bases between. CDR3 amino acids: CSVVGSNYGYTF. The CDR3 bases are TGCAGCGTTGTTGGATCTAACTATGGCTACACCTTC. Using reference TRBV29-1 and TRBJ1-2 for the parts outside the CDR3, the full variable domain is SAVISQKPSRDICQRGTSLTIQCQVDSQVTMMFWYRQQPGQSLTLIATANQGSEATYESGFVIDKFPISRPNLTFSTLTVSNMSPEDSSIYLCSVVGSNYGYTFGSGTRLTVV.

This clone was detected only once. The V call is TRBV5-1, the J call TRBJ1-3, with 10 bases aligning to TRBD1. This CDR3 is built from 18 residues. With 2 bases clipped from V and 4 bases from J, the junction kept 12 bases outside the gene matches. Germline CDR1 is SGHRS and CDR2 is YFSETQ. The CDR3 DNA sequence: TGCGCCAGCAGCTTCAATGGACAGGGGGGTACGGGAGGAAACACCATATATTTT. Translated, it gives CASSFNGQGGTGGNTIYF.

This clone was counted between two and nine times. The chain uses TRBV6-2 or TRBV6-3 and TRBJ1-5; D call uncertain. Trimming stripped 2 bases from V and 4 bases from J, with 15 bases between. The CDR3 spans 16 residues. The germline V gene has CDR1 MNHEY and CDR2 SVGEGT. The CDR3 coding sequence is TGTGCCAGCAGTTACACGGCCCCAGATTGGAATCAGCCCCAGCATTTT. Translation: CASSYTAPDWNQPQHF.

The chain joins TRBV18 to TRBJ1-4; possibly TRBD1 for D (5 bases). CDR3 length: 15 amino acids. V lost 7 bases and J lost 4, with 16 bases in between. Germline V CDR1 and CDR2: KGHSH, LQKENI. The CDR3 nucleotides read TGTGCCAGCTTTTCACCAGGAAGGGGTAATGAAAAACTGTTTTTT. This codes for CASFSPGRGNEKLFF.

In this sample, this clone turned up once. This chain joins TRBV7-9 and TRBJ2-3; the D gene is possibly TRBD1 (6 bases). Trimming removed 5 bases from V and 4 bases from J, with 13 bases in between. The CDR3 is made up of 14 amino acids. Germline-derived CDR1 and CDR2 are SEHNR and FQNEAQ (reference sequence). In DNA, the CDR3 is TGTGCCAGCAGCCTCCCCAGGGGTGCAGATACGCAGTATTTT. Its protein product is CASSLPRGADTQYF.

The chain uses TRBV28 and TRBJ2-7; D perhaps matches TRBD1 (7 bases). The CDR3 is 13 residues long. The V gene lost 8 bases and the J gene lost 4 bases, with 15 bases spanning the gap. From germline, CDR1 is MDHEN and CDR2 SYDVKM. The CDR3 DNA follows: TGTGCCAGCGGAGCAGGGGGGAGGTACGAGCAGTACTTC. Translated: CASGAGGRYEQYF.

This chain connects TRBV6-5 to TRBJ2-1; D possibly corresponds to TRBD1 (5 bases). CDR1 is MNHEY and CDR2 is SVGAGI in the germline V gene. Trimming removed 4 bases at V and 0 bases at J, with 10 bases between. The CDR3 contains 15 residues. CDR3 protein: CASSLTASSYNEQFF. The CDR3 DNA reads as TGTGCCAGCAGTTTGACAGCCAGCTCCTACAATGAGCAGTTCTTC.

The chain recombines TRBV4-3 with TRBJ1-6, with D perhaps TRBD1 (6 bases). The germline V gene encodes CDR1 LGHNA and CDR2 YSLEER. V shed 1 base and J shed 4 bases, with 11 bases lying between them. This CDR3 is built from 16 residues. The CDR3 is CASSQGADRYNSPLHF. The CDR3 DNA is TGCGCCAGCAGCCAAGGAGCGGACAGATATAATTCACCCCTCCACTTT.

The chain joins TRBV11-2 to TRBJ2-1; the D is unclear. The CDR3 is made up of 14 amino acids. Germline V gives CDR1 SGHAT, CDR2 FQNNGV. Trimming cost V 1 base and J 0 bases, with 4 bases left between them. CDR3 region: CASSLGSSYNEQFF. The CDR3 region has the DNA TGTGCCAGCAGCTTAGGGAGCTCCTACAATGAGCAGTTCTTC.

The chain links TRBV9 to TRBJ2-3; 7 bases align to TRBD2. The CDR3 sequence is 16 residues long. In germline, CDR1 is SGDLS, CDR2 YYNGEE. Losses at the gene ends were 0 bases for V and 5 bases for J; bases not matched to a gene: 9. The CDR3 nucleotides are TGTGCCAGCAGCGTAGCGGGAGGTTATGCTGTAGATACGCAGTATTTT. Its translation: CASSVAGGYAVDTQYF.

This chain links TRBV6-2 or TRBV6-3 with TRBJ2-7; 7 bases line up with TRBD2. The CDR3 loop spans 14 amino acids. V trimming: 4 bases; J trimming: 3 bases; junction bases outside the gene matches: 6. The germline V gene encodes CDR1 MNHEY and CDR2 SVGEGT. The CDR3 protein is CASSWSGALYEQYF. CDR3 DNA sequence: TGTGCCAGCAGTTGGAGCGGGGCCCTCTACGAGCAGTACTTC.

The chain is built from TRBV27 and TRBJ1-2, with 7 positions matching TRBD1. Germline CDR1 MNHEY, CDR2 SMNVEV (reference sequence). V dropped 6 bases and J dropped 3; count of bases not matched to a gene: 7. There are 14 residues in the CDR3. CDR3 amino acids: CASRRQGIDYGYTF. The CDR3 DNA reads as TGTGCCAGCAGGAGACAGGGTATAGACTATGGCTACACCTTC.

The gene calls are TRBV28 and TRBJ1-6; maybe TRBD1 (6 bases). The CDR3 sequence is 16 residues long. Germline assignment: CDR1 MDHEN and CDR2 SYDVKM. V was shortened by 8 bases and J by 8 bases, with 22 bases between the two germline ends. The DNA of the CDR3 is TGTGCCAGCTGTTCGGGGGAGGGGGTGAAGGATTCACCCCTCCACTTT. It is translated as CASCSGEGVKDSPLHF.

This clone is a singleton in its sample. CDR3: CASSFIVGAVWEQYF. The CDR3 DNA reads as TGTGCCAGCAGCTTCATTGTGGGAGCAGTGTGGGAGCAGTACTTC. The rearrangement links TRBV7-9 to TRBJ2-7; D is possibly TRBD2 (5 bases). Per the germline V gene, CDR1 is SEHNR and CDR2 is FQNEAQ (reference sequence). V was shortened by 3 bases and J by 7 bases, with 19 bases between the two germline ends. CDR3 size: 15 residues.

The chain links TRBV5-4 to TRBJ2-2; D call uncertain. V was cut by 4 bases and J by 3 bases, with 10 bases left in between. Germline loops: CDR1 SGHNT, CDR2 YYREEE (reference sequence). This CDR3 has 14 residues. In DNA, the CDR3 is TGTGCCAGCAGCCCCCAGCCTTACACCGGGGAGCTGTTTTTT. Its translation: CASSPQPYTGELFF.

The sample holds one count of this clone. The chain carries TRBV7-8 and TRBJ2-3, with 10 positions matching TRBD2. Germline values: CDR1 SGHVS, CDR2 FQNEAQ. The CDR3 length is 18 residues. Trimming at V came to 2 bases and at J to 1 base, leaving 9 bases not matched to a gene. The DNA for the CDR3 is TGTGCCAGCAGCTTAATCGCAGCGGGAGGGGTTGGCACAGATACGCAGTATTTT. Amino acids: CASSLIAAGGVGTDTQYF.

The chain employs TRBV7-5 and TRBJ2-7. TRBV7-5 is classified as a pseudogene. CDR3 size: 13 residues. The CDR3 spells CARSLKGTYEQYF. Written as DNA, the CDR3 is TGTGCCAGAAGCTTAAAGGGTACCTACGAGCAGTACTTC.

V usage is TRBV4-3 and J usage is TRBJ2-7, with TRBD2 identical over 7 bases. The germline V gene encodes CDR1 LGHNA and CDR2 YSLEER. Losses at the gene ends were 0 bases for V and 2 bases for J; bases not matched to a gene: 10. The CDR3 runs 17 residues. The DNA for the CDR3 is TGCGCCAGCAGCCAAGATTGGGGGGGGGTTAGGCCCTACGAGCAGTACTTC. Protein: CASSQDWGGVRPYEQYF.

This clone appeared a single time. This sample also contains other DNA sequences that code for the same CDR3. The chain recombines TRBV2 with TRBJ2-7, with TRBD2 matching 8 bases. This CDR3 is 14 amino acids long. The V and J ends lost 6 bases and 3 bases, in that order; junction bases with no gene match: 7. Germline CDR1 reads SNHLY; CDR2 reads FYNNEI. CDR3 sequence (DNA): TGTGCCAGCAGGCGGACGGGACTAGGCTACGAGCAGTACTTC. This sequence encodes CASRRTGLGYEQYF. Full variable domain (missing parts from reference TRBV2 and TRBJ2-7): EPEVTQTPSHQVTQMGQEVILRCVPISNHLYFYWYRQILGQKVEFLVSFYNNEISEKSEIFDDQFSVERPDGSNFTLKIRSTKLEDSAMYFCASRRTGLGYEQYFGPGTRLTVT.

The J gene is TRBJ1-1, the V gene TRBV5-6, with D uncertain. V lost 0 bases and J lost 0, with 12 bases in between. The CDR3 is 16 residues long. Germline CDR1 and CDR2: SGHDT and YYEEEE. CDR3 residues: CASSLAGRPMNTEAFF. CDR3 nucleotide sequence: TGTGCCAGCAGCTTGGCCGGACGGCCCATGAACACTGAAGCTTTCTTT.